The rows below give T cell receptor beta chains drawn from one sample of a study of radiotherapy plus CTLA-4 blockade in lung cancer. Using immunoSEQ multiplex PCR, the repertoire was profiled, and TCRdb retains in-frame clones only, with some absent. The sample has over 14,000 clones, around three quarters seen once; the top ten hold roughly 50%. The source was peripheral blood, collected from a patient treated with radiotherapy plus ipilimumab. The receptors stem from a human donor with non-small cell lung cancer whose response to radiotherapy plus ipilimumab could not be evaluated. Each CDR3 is given with its conserved first and last residue. A D gene is named only where the DNA matches it firmly. Clone size is shown for a subset of rows, as once, few, many or a class of expanded clone.

V gene	D gene	clone size	J gene	CDR3 protein	CDR3 DNA
TRBV7-8	.	.	TRBJ2-1	CASSPQSVLNEQFF	TGTGCCAGCAGCCCTCAATCCGTCCTAAATGAGCAGTTCTTC
TRBV2	TRBD2	.	TRBJ2-1	CASRGTSGGPGPYNEQFF	TGTGCCAGCAGGGGGACTAGCGGGGGGCCAGGGCCTTACAATGAGCAGTTCTTC
TRBV6-5	.	few	TRBJ2-2	CASSSRITGELFF	TGTGCCAGCAGCTCCAGAATAACCGGGGAGCTGTTTTTT
TRBV30	TRBD1	.	TRBJ1-3	CAWSVGGRGRSTHGNTIYF	TGTGCCTGGAGTGTAGGGGGCAGGGGGAGGTCGACTCATGGAAACACCATATATTTT
TRBV19	.	.	TRBJ1-1	CASTGWFTEAFF	TGTGCCAGTACAGGGTGGTTCACTGAAGCTTTCTTT
TRBV4-2	.	few	TRBJ1-2	CASSLRWGLGYGYTF	TGTGCCAGCAGCCTACGTTGGGGGCTTGGATATGGCTACACCTTC
TRBV11-2	TRBD1	.	TRBJ1-2	CASSSLRDRTYGYTF	TGTGCCAGCAGCTCCCTCAGGGACAGGACCTATGGCTACACCTTC
TRBV5-4	TRBD2	.	TRBJ2-3	CASSAGLAGGTDTQYF	TGTGCCAGCAGCGCGGGACTAGCGGGGGGCACAGATACGCAGTATTTT
TRBV6-1	TRBD1	.	TRBJ1-1	CASRAGQGGEAFF	TGTGCCAGCAGGGCTGGACAGGGGGGTGAAGCTTTCTTT
TRBV18	.	.	TRBJ2-3	CASSPYTDTQYF	TGTGCCAGCTCACCGTACACAGATACGCAGTATTTT
TRBV7-2	TRBD1	.	TRBJ2-1	CASSRRQGSYNEQFF	TGTGCCAGCAGCCGCCGACAGGGCTCCTACAATGAGCAGTTCTTC
TRBV5-1	TRBD2	.	TRBJ2-3	CASSLSGDITDTQYF	TGCGCCAGCAGCTTAAGCGGGGATATCACAGATACGCAGTATTTT
TRBV5-1	TRBD1	few	TRBJ1-6	CASSLGTGSWGSPLHF	TGCGCCAGCAGCTTGGGGACAGGATCTTGGGGTTCACCCCTCCACTTT
TRBV11-2	.	.	TRBJ1-3	CASSLGSSGNTIYF	TGTGCCAGCAGCTTGGGGAGCTCTGGAAACACCATATATTTT
TRBV27	TRBD1	.	TRBJ1-2	CASSLSPDRGQRGYTF	TGTGCCAGCAGTTTATCCCCCGACAGGGGGCAGAGGGGCTACACCTTC
TRBV4-1	.	.	TRBJ1-6	CASSPSFLEGSNSPLHF	TGCGCCAGCAGCCCGTCGTTCCTGGAGGGGTCGAATTCACCCCTCCACTTT
TRBV7-2	TRBD1	.	TRBJ2-2	CASSFSGTGNGGELFF	TGTGCCAGCAGCTTCTCCGGGACAGGGAACGGCGGGGAGCTGTTTTTT
TRBV6-6	TRBD2	once	TRBJ2-1	CASSIAGGLNEQFF	TGTGCCAGCAGTATCGCGGGGGGGCTCAATGAGCAGTTCTTC
TRBV4-2	.	.	TRBJ1-2	CASSAGRNYGYTF	TGTGCCAGCAGCGCGGGGCGCAACTATGGCTACACCTTC
TRBV6-6	TRBD1	.	TRBJ1-1	CASSRGQMNTEAFF	TGTGCCAGCAGCCGGGGACAGATGAACACTGAAGCTTTCTTT
TRBV19	.	few	TRBJ2-2	CASSILFGELFF	TGTGCCAGTAGTATTTTATTCGGGGAGCTGTTTTTT
TRBV30	TRBD1	few	TRBJ2-3	CASKPGTGRSDTQYF	TGTGCCTCAAAACCCGGGACAGGGAGGTCAGATACGCAGTATTTT
TRBV5-6	TRBD1	few	TRBJ2-1	CASSRGTGIGNEQFF	TGTGCCAGCAGTCGAGGGACAGGGATCGGCAATGAGCAGTTCTTC
TRBV7-8	.	.	TRBJ1-1	CASRRLGENTEAFF	TGTGCCAGCAGGAGATTAGGGGAGAACACTGAAGCTTTCTTT
TRBV5-6	TRBD1	.	TRBJ2-1	CASSETGANEQFF	TGTGCCAGCAGTGAGACAGGGGCTAATGAGCAGTTCTTC
TRBV13	TRBD2	.	TRBJ2-7	CASSHGTSGHYEQYF	TGTGCCAGCAGCCACGGGACTAGCGGCCACTACGAGCAGTACTTC
TRBV5-1	TRBD2	.	TRBJ2-3	CASSWGGTDTQYF	TGCGCCAGCAGCTGGGGGGGGACAGATACGCAGTATTTT
TRBV19	.	few	TRBJ2-1	CASSIEAGFTYNEQFF	TGTGCCAGTAGTATAGAAGCAGGGTTCACCTACAATGAGCAGTTCTTC
TRBV2	.	.	TRBJ1-5	CASRGGLTAINQPQHF	TGTGCCAGCAGGGGAGGTCTGACAGCAATCAATCAGCCCCAGCATTTT
TRBV6-5	TRBD2	.	TRBJ2-3	CASSRTSGGDTQYF	TGTGCCAGCAGTAGAACTAGCGGGGGGGATACGCAGTATTTT
TRBV30	.	.	TRBJ2-1	CAWSVQDYNEQFF	TGTGCCTGGAGTGTACAAGACTACAATGAGCAGTTCTTC
TRBV7-9	.	medium-sized	TRBJ1-1	CASSLGGSSEAFF	TGTGCCAGCAGCTTAGGCGGCTCGAGTGAAGCTTTCTTT
TRBV28	TRBD2	.	TRBJ2-7	CASYGRAQLSEQYF	TGTGCCTCCTACGGGAGGGCGCAATTGTCCGAGCAGTACTTC
TRBV27	.	.	TRBJ1-2	CASSKVQGWYGYTF	TGTGCCAGCTCAAAGGTGCAGGGTTGGTATGGCTACACCTTC
TRBV5-6	TRBD1	once	TRBJ2-2	CASSTQGAGVTGELFF	TGTGCCAGCAGCACACAGGGGGCAGGGGTCACCGGGGAGCTGTTTTTT
TRBV6-5	.	few	TRBJ1-1	CASSPTGNTEAFF	TGTGCCAGCAGCCCGACGGGAAACACTGAAGCTTTCTTT
TRBV7-2	.	.	TRBJ2-1	CASGAVGLGEQFF	TGTGCCAGCGGAGCTGTCGGACTTGGTGAGCAGTTCTTC
TRBV9	TRBD1	.	TRBJ2-5	CASSVGGNRGLEEQYF	TGTGCCAGCAGCGTAGGCGGGAACAGGGGGCTGGAGGAGCAGTACTTC
TRBV19	.	.	TRBJ1-5	CASSIDRQGRNQPQHF	TGTGCCAGTAGTATAGATCGCCAGGGGCGCAATCAGCCCCAGCATTTT
TRBV5-1	TRBD2	once	TRBJ2-3	CASSYAGTSGTDTQYF	TGCGCCAGCAGCTACGCCGGGACTAGCGGCACAGATACGCAGTATTTT
TRBV6-5	TRBD2	.	TRBJ2-3	CASKRGAIDTQYF	TGTGCCAGCAAGCGGGGGGCCATAGATACGCAGTATTTT
TRBV6-5	.	.	TRBJ2-2	CASSRSFGAGELFF	.
TRBV6-1	.	.	TRBJ1-1	CASSELRGGNTEAFF	TGTGCCAGCAGTGAACTTAGGGGAGGGAACACTGAAGCTTTCTTT
TRBV5-1	.	.	TRBJ1-2	CASSERVNYGYTF	TGCGCCAGCAGCGAGCGGGTAAACTATGGCTACACCTTC
TRBV7-9	.	.	TRBJ1-6	CASSPQGDNSPLHF	TGTGCCAGCAGCCCACAGGGCGATAATTCACCCCTCCACTTT
TRBV19	.	few	TRBJ1-3	CASSILPSGSSGNTIYF	TGTGCCAGTAGTATCCTCCCTTCGGGGAGCTCTGGAAACACCATATATTTT
TRBV19	.	.	TRBJ2-1	CASSPRRNEQFF	TGTGCCAGTAGCCCGAGAAGAAATGAGCAGTTCTTC
TRBV6-1	TRBD2	.	TRBJ2-1	CASSIAGGTQFF	TGTGCCAGCAGTATAGCGGGGGGTACACAGTTCTTC
TRBV5-3	TRBD1	.	TRBJ2-7	CARSRDSHYEQYF	TGTGCCAGAAGCCGGGACAGTCACTACGAGCAGTACTTC